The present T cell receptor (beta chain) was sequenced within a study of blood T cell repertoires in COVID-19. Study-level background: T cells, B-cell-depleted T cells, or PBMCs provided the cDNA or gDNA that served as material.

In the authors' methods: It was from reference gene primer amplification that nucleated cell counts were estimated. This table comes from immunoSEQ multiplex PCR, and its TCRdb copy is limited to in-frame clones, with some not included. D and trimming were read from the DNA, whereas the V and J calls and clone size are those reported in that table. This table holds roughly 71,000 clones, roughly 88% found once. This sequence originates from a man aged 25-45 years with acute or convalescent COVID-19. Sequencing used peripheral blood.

CDR3 region: CAWIFWGEADTQYF. The CDR3 DNA reads as TGTGCCTGGATTTTCTGGGGGGAAGCAGATACGCAGTATTTT. The rearrangement joins TRBV30 to TRBJ2-3, with D tentatively TRBD2 (6 bases). Per germline, CDR1 GTSNPN and CDR2 SVGIG (reference sequence). Trimming took 4 bases from V and 4 from J, leaving 15 bases between them. This CDR3 comprises 14 residues.